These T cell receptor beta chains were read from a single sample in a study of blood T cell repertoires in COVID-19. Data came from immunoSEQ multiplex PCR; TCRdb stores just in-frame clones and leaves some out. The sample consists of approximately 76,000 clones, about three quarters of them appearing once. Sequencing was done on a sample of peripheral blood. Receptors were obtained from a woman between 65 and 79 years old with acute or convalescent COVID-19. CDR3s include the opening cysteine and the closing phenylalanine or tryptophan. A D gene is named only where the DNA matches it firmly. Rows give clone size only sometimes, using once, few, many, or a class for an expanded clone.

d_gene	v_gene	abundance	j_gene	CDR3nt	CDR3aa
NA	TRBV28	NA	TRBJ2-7	TGTGCCAGCGGGGGGGCAGTCTCGCACGGCTACGAGCAGTACTTC	CASGGAVSHGYEQYF
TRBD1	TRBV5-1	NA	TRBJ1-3	TGCGCCAGCAGCGGGACAGGGGCCTCTGGAAACACCATATATTTT	CASSGTGASGNTIYF
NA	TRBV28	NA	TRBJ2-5	TGTGCCAGCAGTTTACCGGGTTGGGAGACCCAGTACTTC	CASSLPGWETQYF
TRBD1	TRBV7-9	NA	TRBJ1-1	TGTGCCAGCAGCTTCGGGACAGCTACTGAAGCTTTCTTT	CASSFGTATEAFF
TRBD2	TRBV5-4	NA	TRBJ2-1	TGTGCCAGCAGCTCCCAAAGGGCGGGAGGGTCCTACAATGAGCAGTTCTTC	CASSSQRAGGSYNEQFF
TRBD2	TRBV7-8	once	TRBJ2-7	TGTGCCAGCAGTTTTAGCGGGGGGGCCGCCGAGCAGTACTTC	CASSFSGGAAEQYF
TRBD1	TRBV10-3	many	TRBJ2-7	TGTGCCATCCTTGACAGGGTTGGTCTCAACGAGCAGTACTTC	CAILDRVGLNEQYF
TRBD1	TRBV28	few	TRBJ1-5	TGTGCCAGCAGTTCCCTCGCAGGGGGCCCAGGATCCCAGCATTTT	CASSSLAGGPGSQHF
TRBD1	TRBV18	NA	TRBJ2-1	TGTGCCAGCTCACCAAGGGGACAGGGGTCCTACAATGAGCAGTTCTTC	CASSPRGQGSYNEQFF
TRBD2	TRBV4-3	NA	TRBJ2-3	TGCGCCAGCAGCCAAATCCTGTCTGGGCTAGCGGGTTACACAGATACGCAGTATTTT	CASSQILSGLAGYTDTQYF
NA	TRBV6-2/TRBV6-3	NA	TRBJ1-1	TGTGCCAGCAGTTACCCGACAGGGAACACTGAAGCTTTCTTT	CASSYPTGNTEAFF
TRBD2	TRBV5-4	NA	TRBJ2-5	TGTGCCAGCAGCCCCCGCAGCGGGAGGCCTAATCCCCAAGAGACCCAGTACTTC	CASSPRSGRPNPQETQYF
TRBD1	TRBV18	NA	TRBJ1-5	TGTGCCAGCTCACCGAGACAGGGGCCCAATCAGCCCCAGCATTTT	CASSPRQGPNQPQHF
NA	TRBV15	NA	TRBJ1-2	TGTGCCACCAGCAGAGACCGGCGACCGGAGGGCTACACCTTC	CATSRDRRPEGYTF
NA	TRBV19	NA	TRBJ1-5	TGTGCCAGTAGTATGCTCTGGGGGGAGCCCCAGCATTTT	CASSMLWGEPQHF
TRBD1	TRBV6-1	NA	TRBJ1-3	TGTGCCAGCAGTGAGGGGACAGGGGGTTCCTCTGGAAACACCATATATTTT	CASSEGTGGSSGNTIYF
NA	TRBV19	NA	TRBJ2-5	TGTGCCAGTAGCCCTGACGGGGTCCAAGAGACCCAGTACTTC	CASSPDGVQETQYF
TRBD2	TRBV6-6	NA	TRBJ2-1	TGTGCCAGCAGGGGCGGGGGACTGTCCTACAATGAGCAGTTCTTC	CASRGGGLSYNEQFF